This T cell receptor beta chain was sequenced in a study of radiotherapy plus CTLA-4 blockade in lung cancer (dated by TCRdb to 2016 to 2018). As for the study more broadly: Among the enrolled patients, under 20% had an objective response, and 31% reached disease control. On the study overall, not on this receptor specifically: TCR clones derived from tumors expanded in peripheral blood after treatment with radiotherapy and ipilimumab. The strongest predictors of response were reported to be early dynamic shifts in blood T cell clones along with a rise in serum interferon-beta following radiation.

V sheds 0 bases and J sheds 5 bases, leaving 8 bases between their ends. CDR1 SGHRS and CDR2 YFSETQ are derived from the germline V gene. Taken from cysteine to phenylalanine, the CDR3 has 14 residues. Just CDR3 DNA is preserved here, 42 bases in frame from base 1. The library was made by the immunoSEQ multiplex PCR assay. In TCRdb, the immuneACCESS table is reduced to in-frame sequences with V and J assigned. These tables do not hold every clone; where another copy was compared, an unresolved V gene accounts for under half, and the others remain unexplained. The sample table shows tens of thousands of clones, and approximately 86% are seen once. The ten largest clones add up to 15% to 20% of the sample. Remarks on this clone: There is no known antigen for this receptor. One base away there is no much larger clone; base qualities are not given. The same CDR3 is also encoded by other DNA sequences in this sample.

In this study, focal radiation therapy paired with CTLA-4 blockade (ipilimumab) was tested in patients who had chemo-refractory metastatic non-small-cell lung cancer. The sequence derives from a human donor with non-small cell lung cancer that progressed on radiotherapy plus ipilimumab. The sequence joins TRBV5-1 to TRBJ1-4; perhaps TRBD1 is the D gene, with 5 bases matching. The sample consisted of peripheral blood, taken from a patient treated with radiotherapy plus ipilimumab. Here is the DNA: TGCGCCAGCAGCTTGGGACAGCCCAATGAAAAACTGTTTTTT. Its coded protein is CASSLGQPNEKLFF.